A single TCR beta chain is shown here with its context. Its antigen has not been determined. No base-level quality is on record; no much larger clone is a single base apart. The entry originates in a study of cytotoxic CD8 clonotypes in ibrutinib-treated CLL (dated by TCRdb to about 2021). Background on the whole study: In this cohort, approximately 15 patients were treatment-naive and ten to twelve were relapsed/refractory, while about 18 had unmutated IGHV. Responses were partial in around 25 patients and complete in 2; after median approximately 67 months follow-up, around 15 stayed in remission and about twelve progressed. The response samples were drawn at a median of around eleven months into treatment, with a range of about 6 to 36 months. On average, each sample had 255,043 productive templates and 96,000 or so productive rearrangements. Of the 86 participants in the trial, approximately 25 had longitudinal samples available. Cryopreserved peripheral blood mononuclear cells were obtained prior to treatment, at the time of response, and at either disease progression or sustained remission. Patients were still on ibrutinib when every remission and progressive disease sample was collected. General study outcomes and caveats: Sampling times were not matched between patients in sustained remission and patients whose disease was progressing, and lymph node repertoires were not examined. Public clonotypes were rare and either shrank or stayed stable during treatment, and the rise in clonality at ibrutinib response reflected expansion of private clonotypes. At baseline, clonality was higher than in age-matched healthy donors and showed a strong correlation with circulating CD8+ T-cell counts. Clonality rose at ibrutinib response, remained stable during sustained remission, and dropped back toward baseline at progression.

The goal of deep resolution MiSeq sequencing was a depth between 1 in 1 million and 1 in 200,000 T cells, and coverage averaged 10x per clonotype. TCR beta libraries were generated with the immunoSEQ hsTCRB Kit. In the source study's methods: Data were analyzed with ImmunoSEQ Data Assistant and ImmunoSEQ Analyzer, with V, D and J genes assigned per IMGT definitions. Clonality, which ranges from 0 to 1, was calculated by subtracting the normalized Shannon entropy of productive rearrangement frequencies from one. Only overrepresented clonotypes making up at least 0.05% of each patient's repertoire were included in the public clonotype analysis. Repertoires from more than ten age-matched healthy donors in immuneACCESS were used as clonality controls. The table was pulled from immuneACCESS by TCRdb, which kept in-frame rearrangements only. Such tables lose some clones; where checked, under half of the loss comes from unresolved V genes, and the rest has no known cause. V and J calls and clone size come straight from that table; D and trimming were deduced from the DNA. In all, the sample holds 150,000 to 200,000 clones, and around nine tenths of those were seen once. More than 2.5% of the sample belongs to the ten largest clones.

The CDR3, cysteine through phenylalanine, is 16 amino acids long. CDR3 DNA is the only sequence kept; it has 48 bases, read in frame from the first base. Here V drops 0 bases and J drops 5 bases, and the junction holds 6 bases not matched to any gene. CDR1 and CDR2 (MNHNY, SVGAGI) derive from the germline V gene (reference sequence). The label giving this sample's time point can be read as: progressive disease on ibrutinib. For TCR beta library preparation, approximately 2.2 micrograms of genomic DNA were isolated from cryopreserved PBMCs. High-throughput TCR beta sequencing was performed on longitudinal blood samples from CLL patients receiving ibrutinib monotherapy. Patients were enrolled in a phase 2 open-label single-center ibrutinib monotherapy trial.

This receptor chain uses TRBV6-6 and TRBJ1-5; 8 middle bases align to TRBD1. The specimen was PBMCs, collected at disease progression, from a patient treated with ibrutinib. The source is a human donor with chronic lymphocytic leukemia. The DNA sequence reads TGTGCCAGCAGTTACTCTTCAGGGGGCGCGGATCAGCCCCAGCATTTT. Translated, it reads CASSYSSGGADQPQHF.